This record covers a single T cell receptor beta chain. The target of this receptor is not known. Base qualities are missing; no much larger clone stands one base away. CDR1 SGHTA and CDR2 FQGNSA are derived from the germline V gene. The CDR3 starts with the cysteine, ends with the phenylalanine, and has 14 residues. Only the CDR3 DNA is retained, 42 bases long and in frame from the first base. The junction shows trimming of 1 base on V and 4 bases on J, and the gene matches do not reach 2 bases of it. One collaborating source in Seattle enrolled patients while the patients were actively infected and followed the patients over time throughout the course of disease. Collaborating institutions collected whole blood in K2EDTA tubes following their own protocols. For TCRbeta analysis, collaborator samples were shipped as frozen whole blood, as isolated PBMCs, or as DNA extracted from either sample type.

The immunoSEQ Assay, a bias-controlled multiplex PCR, was used to amplify TCRbeta CDR3 regions from genomic DNA. On the authors' methods: Nucleated cell counts per sample were estimated from amplification of reference gene primers within the assay. To quantify the absolute abundance of each unique TCRbeta CDR3 rearrangement, sequence reads were collapsed and filtered. Productive Simpson clonality was computed per sample as the square root of Simpson's diversity index over productive rearrangements. Sourced from immuneACCESS, this table was stored by TCRdb with only in-frame sequences that have V and J called. A share of the clones is absent; for the studies checked, an unresolved V gene accounts for under half, and the remainder has no known explanation. For V, J and clone size, that table is used; D and trimming come from the DNA. In all, the sample holds over 250,000 clones, and approximately 89% of those were seen once. 10% of the sample is taken by the ten largest.

The source of the sample is a study of blood T cell repertoires in COVID-19 (dated by TCRdb to between 2020 and 2021). For context, the study as a whole: Samples from collaborators originated in the United States, Italy and Spain and spanned both the acute and convalescent phases of COVID-19. The prospective study material was composed of cDNA or gDNA derived from T cells, B-cell-depleted T cells, or PBMCs. Deeply sampled blood TCRbeta repertoires from subjects exposed to, actively infected with, or recovered from COVID-19 were included in the dataset. A freely available public database, intended as a resource for researchers studying the immune response to SARS-CoV-2, is where the repertoires were released. The samples were drawn from two sources: the first 160 participants of the ongoing ImmuneRACE study, and about 1,300 subjects contributed by 6 global collaborators. The sample metadata nearly always contained a de-identified subject ID, COVID-19 status, age in years and sex. Where available, HLA class I and class II types were taken from metadata supplied by the sample provider and were not determined by assay-based typing. Overall results and qualifications from the work: The quantity of clinical and demographic metadata differed by source and by participant and was supplied without curation.

Sequencing was carried out using peripheral blood. The sequence is built from TRBV7-2 and TRBJ2-3; 7 central nucleotides agree with TRBD2. The clonotype was recovered from a woman in her seventies with COVID-19, enrolled during active disease. In nucleotide form, the sequence is TGTGCCAGCAGCTTAGGCGGGAGATCAGATACGCAGTATTTT. It translates to CASSLGGRSDTQYF.